This T cell receptor (beta chain) was documented in a study of CD8+ T cells in alopecia areata. Treatment noted: oral pan-JAK inhibitor, 5-10 mg twice daily. Germline V CDR1 and CDR2: SGDLS, YYNGEE. V was cut by 4 bases and J by 0 bases, with 7 bases left in between. The CDR3 totals 13 residues. Extraction and reverse transcription of RNA yielded cDNA as the sequencing template. Only in-frame clones appear in the TCRdb table, and some are missing; sequencing was by immunoSEQ multiplex PCR. The data contain a few hundred thousand clones, approximately 72% of them singletons. The V and J genes are TRBV9 and TRBJ1-1; no reliable D call. The clonotype originates from a human donor with alopecia areata. Sequencing was performed on CD4+ T cells sorted from blood, taken between weeks 44 and 45, from a patient treated with tofacitinib. CDR3 DNA sequence: TGTGCCAGCAGCTCCATTATGAACACTGAAGCTTTCTTT. Its translation: CASSSIMNTEAFF.